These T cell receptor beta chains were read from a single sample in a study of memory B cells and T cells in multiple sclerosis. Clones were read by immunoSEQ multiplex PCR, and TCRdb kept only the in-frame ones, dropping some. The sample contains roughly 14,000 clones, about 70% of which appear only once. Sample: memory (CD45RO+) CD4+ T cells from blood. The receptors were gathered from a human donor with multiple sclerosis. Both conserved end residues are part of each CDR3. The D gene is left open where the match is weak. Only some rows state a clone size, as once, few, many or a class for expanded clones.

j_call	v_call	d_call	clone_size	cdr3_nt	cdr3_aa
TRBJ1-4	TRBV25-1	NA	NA	TGTGCCAGCAGTGAACGACTATTGGGGGAAAAACTGTTTTTT	CASSERLLGEKLFF
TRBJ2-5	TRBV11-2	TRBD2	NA	TGTGCCAGCAGCTACGGGGGGAGGATTGCCGAGACCCAGTACTTC	CASSYGGRIAETQYF
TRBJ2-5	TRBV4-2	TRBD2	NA	TGTGCCAGCAGCCAAGTCGGGACTAGCGGGGGGCTGGAGACCCAGTACTTC	CASSQVGTSGGLETQYF
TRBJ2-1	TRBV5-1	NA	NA	TGCGCCAGCAGCTTATCAATTGAGCAGTTCTTC	CASSLSIEQFF
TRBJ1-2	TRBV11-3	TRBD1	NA	TGTGCCAGCAGCTTAGATCCAGCAGGGGGCGATGACTATGGCTACACCTTC	CASSLDPAGGDDYGYTF
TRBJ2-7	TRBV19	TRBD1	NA	TGTGCCAGTAGTAGACGACAGGGGGTCTACGAGCAGTACTTC	CASSRRQGVYEQYF
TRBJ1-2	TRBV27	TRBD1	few	TGTGCCAGCAGTTTATTACAGGGGATTGGCTACACCTTC	CASSLLQGIGYTF
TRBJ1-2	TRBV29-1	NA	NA	TGCAGCGCCGCAAAGCCAACGAGGGGCTACACCTTC	CSAAKPTRGYTF
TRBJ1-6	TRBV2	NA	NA	TGTGCCAGCAATCCGGGTTATAATTCACCCCTCCACTTT	CASNPGYNSPLHF
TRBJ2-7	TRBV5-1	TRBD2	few	TGCGCCAGCAGCTTTTCGGCGGGAGTAGGTGGCGAGCAGTACTTC	CASSFSAGVGGEQYF
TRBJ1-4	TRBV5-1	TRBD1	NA	TGCGCCAGCAGTTTTCAGGCGGACAGGGGGAATGAAAAACTGTTTTTT	CASSFQADRGNEKLFF
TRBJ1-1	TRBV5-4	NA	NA	TGTGCCAGCAGCTTGTCGGGGGGAAACACTGAAGCTTTCTTT	CASSLSGGNTEAFF
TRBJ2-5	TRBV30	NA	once	TGTGCCTGGAGTGTATCGCGGGGGCCGACCCAGTACTTC	CAWSVSRGPTQYF
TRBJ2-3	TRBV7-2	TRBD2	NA	TGTGCCAGCAGCTTATCCGGGAGGGTCACAGATACGCAGTATTTT	CASSLSGRVTDTQYF
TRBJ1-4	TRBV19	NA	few	TGTGGAAGTGGCAATGAAAAACTGTTTTTT	CGSGNEKLFF
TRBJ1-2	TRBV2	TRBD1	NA	TGTGCCAGCAGGTTCACAGGGGAGTACTATGGCTACACCTTC	CASRFTGEYYGYTF
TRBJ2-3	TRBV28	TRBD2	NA	TGTGCCAGCAGTACCCGACTAGCGGGAGGAACTAGCACAGATACGCAGTATTTT	CASSTRLAGGTSTDTQYF
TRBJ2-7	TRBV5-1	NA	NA	TGCGCCAGCAGCTTGGACCTCGGGACATACTACGAGCAGTACTTC	CASSLDLGTYYEQYF
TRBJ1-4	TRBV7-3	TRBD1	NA	TGTGCCAGCAGCCAGGGGACAGGGAGGGAAAAACTGTTTTTT	CASSQGTGREKLFF
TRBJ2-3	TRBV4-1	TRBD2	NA	TGCGCCAGCAGCCGTGGTAGCGGGGTAGATACGCAGTATTTT	CASSRGSGVDTQYF